This TCR beta chain appears in the sequencing data of a study of PD-1 blockade in mismatch repair-deficient tumors. The germline gives CDR1 MNHEY, CDR2 SVGAGI. Trimming removed 0 bases from V and 6 bases from J, with 11 bases in between. CDR3 length: 14 amino acids. TCRs were sequenced from three patients responding to pembrolizumab. Sequencing was performed with immunoSEQ multiplex PCR; in TCRdb, only in-frame clones are kept and a portion is missing. The sample carries 50,000 to 75,000 clones, about 91% recorded once. The TCR comes from an adult with mismatch repair-deficient cancer. V gene TRBV6-5 combines with J gene TRBJ2-5; D unclear. Specimen: peripheral blood, collected 52 weeks after starting pembrolizumab. The CDR3 is CASSYSMGLKTQYF. For the CDR3, the DNA is TGTGCCAGCAGTTACTCGATGGGGTTGAAGACCCAGTACTTC.